The clone carrying this T cell receptor (beta chain) was seen only a few times. The antigen is unknown. This record belongs to a study of beta chain features in type 1 diabetes. Whole-study results and caveats: Among all four CD4+ subsets, Type 1 diabetes patients had TCRB CDR3s that were moderately but significantly shorter.

The CDR3 is 15 amino acids. J gave up 9 bases and V 2 bases, and 14 bases lay outside the gene matches. Germline CDR1 GTSNPN, CDR2 SVGIG (reference sequence). Expressed TCRB transcripts got sequenced, as all isolated RNA was reverse transcribed. Sequencing was performed with immunoSEQ multiplex PCR; in TCRdb, only in-frame clones are kept and a portion is missing. The sample carries 620,000 or so clones, roughly a sixth recorded once. The V call is TRBV30, the J call TRBJ2-5; the match to TRBD2 covers 8 bases. The source is a man aged 18 to 30 in good health. What was sequenced was naive CD4+ T cells from blood. The CDR3, as DNA: TGTGCCTGGAGTCAAACCCCGACCGGGCGGGGGGCCCAGTACTTC. Amino acids: CAWSQTPTGRGAQYF. Full variable domain (remainder filled in from reference TRBV30 and TRBJ2-5): SQTIHQWPATLVQPVGSPLSLECTVEGTSNPNLYWYRQAAGRGLQLLFYSVGIGQISSEVPQNLSASRPQDRQFILSSKKLLLSDSGFYLCAWSQTPTGRGAQYFGPGTRLLVL.